The rows below give T cell receptor beta chains drawn from one sample of a study of blood T cells in healthy people across ages. MiXCR, run by TCRdb on the 5' RACE reads, gives a single entry per CDR3 protein. This table holds 550,000 to 600,000 distinct CDR3 sequences, 27% found once. The sample taken for sequencing was blood. These receptors came from a woman aged 70 to 79 in good health. CDR3s include the opening cysteine and the closing phenylalanine or tryptophan. A clone size is listed for some rows: how often the clone was seen (once, few, many), or a class if it is expanded.

J | V | size | CDR3
TRBJ2-7 | TRBV5-1 | - | CASSLVQGAAYEQYF
TRBJ2-3 | TRBV10-3 | - | CAIRDPGGNTDTQYF
TRBJ2-5 | TRBV4-1 | - | CASSKSGGAWETQYF
TRBJ1-4 | TRBV20-1 | few | CSVYGDTNEKLFF
TRBJ2-5 | TRBV20-1 | - | CSASGQGLKTQYF
TRBJ2-3 | TRBV21-1 | - | CASSRLAGGVLADTQYF
TRBJ1-2 | TRBV5-1 | few | CASSADRGREHGYTF
TRBJ1-2 | TRBV12-3/TRBV12-4 | - | CASSTLYYGYTF
TRBJ2-7 | TRBV10-3 | - | CAISLTGSDHEQYF
TRBJ1-4 | TRBV20-1 | - | CSAGIGATNEKLFF
TRBJ2-2 | TRBV9 | - | CASSKANTGELFF
TRBJ2-5 | TRBV20-1 | few | CSAKGTSGTQETQYF
TRBJ2-2 | TRBV28 | - | CATAEAIRTGELFF
TRBJ1-2 | TRBV6-1 | once | CASSESDRGYGYTF
TRBJ1-5 | TRBV7-2 | - | CASSLDDRVGQPQHF
TRBJ2-7 | TRBV9 | few | CASSVSPSTPYEQYF
TRBJ2-5 | TRBV5-1 | - | CASRQTGGQETQYF
TRBJ2-6 | TRBV7-8 | - | CASSLVPQGSSGANVLTF
TRBJ2-7 | TRBV2 | once | CASNVIGQGANEQYF
TRBJ2-2 | TRBV3-1 | few | CASSRSRRGGVGELFF
TRBJ2-5 | TRBV7-9 | many | CASSLLRGETQYF
TRBJ2-1 | TRBV4-2 | - | CASSPRTSGVSTYNEQFF
TRBJ2-7 | TRBV7-8 | few | CASSLVIGGYAYEQYF
TRBJ2-5 | TRBV11-2 | few | CASSTSRSEETQYF
TRBJ1-3 | TRBV21-1 | - | CALWAGRTLSGNTIYF
- | TRBV20-1 | - | CSGTGVIRETQYF
TRBJ1-1 | TRBV6-2/TRBV6-3 | - | CASSFGRSVAFF
- | TRBV15 | few | CATSRADRVREQYF
TRBJ2-2 | TRBV6-5 | - | CASRDFQNTGELFF
TRBJ1-5 | TRBV12-5 | few | CASAVGISNQPQHF
TRBJ2-4 | TRBV9 | few | CASSPFLGKETKNIQYF
TRBJ2-6 | TRBV6-1 | - | CASSEATAASGANVLTF
TRBJ2-7 | TRBV7-2 | - | CASSLRALEDYEQYF
TRBJ1-1 | TRBV20-1 | - | CSARAQGAPNTEAFF
TRBJ1-2 | TRBV23-1 | - | CASICLNREGYTF
TRBJ1-1 | TRBV11-3 | - | CASSLDHGGRSEAFF
TRBJ1-2 | TRBV4-1 | - | CASSQGAGDCGYTF
TRBJ2-5 | TRBV10-3 | few | CAISVREKETQYF
TRBJ1-4 | TRBV3-1 | many | CASRRVDEKLFF
TRBJ2-5 | TRBV7-3 | - | CASSRSGANQETQYF
TRBJ2-3 | TRBV20-1 | - | CSAQDPGRGSDTQYF
TRBJ1-4 | TRBV7-2 | - | CASSLAGPFSTNEKLFF
TRBJ1-2 | TRBV12-3/TRBV12-4 | many | CASSLYGDPLRGYTF
TRBJ2-5 | TRBV23-1 | few | CASSHGPGETQYF
TRBJ1-1 | TRBV5-1 | few | CASSFEGLGNTEAFF
TRBJ1-6 | TRBV7-2 | - | CASSSEATRAPLHF
- | TRBV6-2/TRBV6-3 | few | CASSYSASGGTEQFF
- | TRBV20-1 | few | CSARGSWAGGTEQFF
TRBJ1-1 | TRBV4-2 | few | CASSQGRGKNAEAFF
TRBJ1-2 | TRBV4-1 | - | CASSQVDVQHLYGYTF
TRBJ1-1 | TRBV6-6 | few | CASSFQGITEAFF
TRBJ1-1 | TRBV3-1 | - | CASSRPPGEGGNTEAFF
- | TRBV7-2 | - | CASSFFGDRGHEQYF
TRBJ2-2 | TRBV7-9 | - | CASSPDGLNTGELFF
TRBJ1-1 | TRBV7-9 | few | CASSLGAGVF
TRBJ1-5 | TRBV7-9 | - | CASAQQSNQPQHF
TRBJ1-4 | TRBV20-1 | - | CSARDILRTGRNEKLFF
TRBJ2-7 | TRBV18 | - | CASSRTSGGLYEQYF
TRBJ2-7 | TRBV7-2 | few | CASSLIGSGEQYF